This note documents a single TCR beta chain sequence. This record comes from a study of blood T cell repertoires in COVID-19. Overall study context: Collection of acute and convalescent COVID-19 samples took place in the United States, Italy and Spain. In each case, the material was cDNA or gDNA derived from T cells, B-cell-depleted T cells, or PBMCs.

Per germline, CDR1 KGHSH and CDR2 LQKENI. The junction had 1 base not matched to a gene; V was cut back by 2 bases and J by 3 bases. This CDR3 is built from 13 residues. Original methodology: Cell counts per sample came from amplifying reference gene primers. Clones were sequenced by immunoSEQ multiplex PCR, and TCRdb holds only the in-frame ones, with some missing. That table is the source of V, J and clone size, and D and trimming were worked out from the DNA. The sample yields approximately 90,000 clones, about 89% seen once. This chain joins TRBV18 and TRBJ2-7; 7 nucleotides align to TRBD2. The source material was peripheral blood. The receptor was derived from a human donor with acute or convalescent COVID-19. The donor label of this sample is uncertain. The CDR3 DNA reads TGTGCCAGCTCACCAGCGGGGGACTACGAGCAGTACTTC. As protein: CASSPAGDYEQYF.